The 23 T cell receptor beta chains presented below share a single source sample, sequenced in a study of T cells in Graves' hyperthyroidism and ophthalmopathy. Template material for amplifying TCR beta CDR3 regions consisted of RNA transcripts. The TCR CDR3 was amplified in a first-round RT-PCR using the HTBI primer set. TCRdb re-derived calls from the multiplex PCR reads in MiXCR, one entry per CDR3 protein. The sample lists 500,000 to 550,000 distinct CDR3 sequences, roughly 21% seen once, with over 45% in the top ten. The sequenced sample was blood. The receptors originated from a man aged 40-55 years with Graves' ophthalmopathy.

This clonotype has a count of ten or more. The chain has TRBV7-8 and TRBJ1-4; D is uncertain. The CDR3 runs 15 residues. The V end lost 5 bases, the J end lost 0 bases, and 10 bases lay between the germline ends. The germline V gene encodes CDR1 SGHVS and CDR2 FQNEAQ. The CDR3 DNA is TGTGCCAGCAGCGCCTACAGTACAACTAATGAAAAACTGTTTTTT. Encoded protein: CASSAYSTTNEKLFF.

This clonotype has at least ten counts. This chain uses TRBV5-4 with TRBJ2-5; D not certain. CDR3 length equals 15 residues. Germline assignment: CDR1 SGHNT and CDR2 YYREEE (reference sequence). Trimming took off 4 bases at V and 1 base at J, with 14 bases between the two ends. The chain's CDR3 is CASSPDLFRQETQYF. DNA for the CDR3: TGTGCCAGCAGCCCGGACCTTTTTCGCCAAGAGACCCAGTACTTC.

The chain carries TRBV18 and TRBJ1-5, with TRBD1 as a possible D gene (6 bases). CDR1 KGHSH and CDR2 LQKENI come from the germline V gene. With 1 base removed from V and 2 bases from J, the gap between germline ends came to 18 bases. CDR3 length equals 18 residues. The CDR3: CASSPQELGHRGNQPQHF. The CDR3 coding sequence is TGTGCCAGCTCACCACAGGAATTAGGACACAGGGGCAATCAGCCCCAGCATTTT.

The chain couples TRBV18 to TRBJ1-6; unclear D gene. The CDR3 loop spans 12 amino acids. Per germline, CDR1 KGHSH and CDR2 LQKENI. V lost 4 bases, J lost 7 bases, and 5 bases lay in between. CDR3 sequence (DNA): TGTGCCAGCTCACGACCGAATTCACCCCTCCACTTT. Amino acids: CASSRPNSPLHF.

V usage is TRBV20-1 and J usage is TRBJ2-1; TRBD2 matches at 7 bases. The V gene's germline CDR1 is DFQATT and CDR2 SNEGSKA (reference sequence). V trimming: 6 bases; J trimming: 7 bases; junction bases outside the gene matches: 15. The CDR3 has 15 amino acids. DNA for the CDR3: TGCAGTGCACATAGCGGGTCCCATCCTGGGAATGAGCAGTTCTTC. Translated, it gives CSAHSGSHPGNEQFF.

V is TRBV12-5 and J is TRBJ2-3, with 11 positions matching TRBD2. CDR1 and CDR2 (germline): LGHNT, FRNRAP. Losses at the gene ends were 6 bases for V and 1 base for J; bases not matched to a gene: 9. The CDR3 is made up of 17 amino acids. CDR3 sequence reads: CASGPGLAGPGTDTQYF. The CDR3 nucleotides are TGTGCTAGTGGCCCAGGACTAGCGGGCCCAGGCACAGATACGCAGTATTTT.

The genes are TRBV6-6 and TRBJ1-5; maybe TRBD1 (5 bases). V was trimmed by 0 bases and J by 3 bases, leaving 15 bases between them. Germline V gene sequence: CDR1 MNHNY, CDR2 SVGAGI (reference sequence). The CDR3 spans 17 residues. The CDR3 DNA reads TGTGCCAGCAGTTACTCGGGTGCCGCAGGGATCAATCAGCCCCAGCATTTT. This codes for CASSYSGAAGINQPQHF.

This clonotype was recorded many times. V gene TRBV7-2 combines with J gene TRBJ2-3; TRBD2 matches at 7 bases. The V gene's germline CDR1 is SGHTA and CDR2 FQGNSA. This CDR3 is 16 amino acids long. The J segment lost 5 bases and the V segment lost 1 base, leaving 9 bases of the junction unmatched. CDR3 sequence: CASSLEPSGGQDTQYF. CDR3 bases: TGTGCCAGCAGCTTAGAGCCTAGCGGAGGGCAAGATACGCAGTATTTT.

Ten or more counts support this clonotype. The chain has TRBV5-5 and TRBJ1-5; the D is unclear. Trimming cost V 4 bases and J 7 bases, with 15 bases left between them. CDR3 length: 14 residues. Germline V lookup: CDR1 SGHKS, CDR2 YYEKEE (reference sequence). Here the CDR3 DNA reads TGTGCCAGCAGCCGAGGTCCGAGTTTGCAGCCCCAGCATTTT. The encoded protein is CASSRGPSLQPQHF.

The CDR3 DNA is TGTGCCAGCAGCGTAGGGGGGGCCGCGGGGACAACTAATGAAAAACTGTTTTTT. Its protein is CASSVGGAAGTTNEKLFF. The rearrangement uses TRBV9 and TRBJ1-4; D is perhaps TRBD1 (6 bases). V lost 0 bases to trimming and J lost 0 bases, with 15 bases between them. Germline V gene lookup returns CDR1 SGDLS and CDR2 YYNGEE. The CDR3 consists of 18 residues. The entire variable domain, with the rest obtained from reference TRBV9 and TRBJ1-4, is as follows: DSGVTQTPKHLITATGQRVTLRCSPRSGDLSVYWYQQSLDQGLQFLIQYYNGEERAKGNILERFSAQQFPDLHSELNLSSLELGDSALYFCASSVGGAAGTTNEKLFFGSGTQLSVL.

This clonotype was counted ten times or more. This chain connects TRBV30 to TRBJ2-3; a weak D match, TRBD2 (6 bases). CDR1 and CDR2 from the germline V gene are GTSNPN and SVGIG (reference sequence). The CDR3 has 15 residues. Between the trimmed V and J ends, which lost 3 bases and 0 bases, there was a span of 13 bases. The CDR3 DNA reads as TGTGCCTGGAGCCCCGGTAGCGGTAGCACAGATACGCAGTATTTT. The encoded protein is CAWSPGSGSTDTQYF.

The rearrangement uses TRBV7-2 and TRBJ2-5; D unclear. V gave up 3 bases and J gave up 5 bases, with 7 bases separating them. Germline V lookup: CDR1 SGHTA, CDR2 FQGNSA. This CDR3 contains 12 residues. The CDR3 DNA is TGTGCCAGCAGCTTTCCCGGTGAGACCCAGTACTTC. It codes for CASSFPGETQYF. Full variable domain (outside the CDR3, taken from reference TRBV7-2 and TRBJ2-5): GAGVSQSPSNKVTEKGKDVELRCDPISGHTALYWYRQSLGQGLEFLIYFQGNSAPDKSGLPSDRFSAERTGGSVSTLTIQRTQQEDSAVYLCASSFPGETQYFGPGTRLLVL.

This clonotype was detected ten times or more. The rearrangement links TRBV6-1 to TRBJ2-3; TRBD1 aligns across 10 bases. The CDR3 contains 15 residues. Trimming cost V 2 bases and J 4 bases; bases outside gene matches: 3. Germline values: CDR1 MNHNS, CDR2 SASEGT. The DNA of the CDR3 is TGTGCCAGCAGTGAAAGGACAGGGGGGGCAGATACGCAGTATTTT. Translation: CASSERTGGADTQYF.

This chain connects TRBV19 to TRBJ2-5; 8 bases are a match to TRBD1. Germline trimming cut 4 bases from V and 5 bases from J; bases unmatched to any gene: 9. Looked up from germline, CDR1 is LNHDA and CDR2 is SQIVND (reference sequence). The CDR3 totals 15 residues. The CDR3 is CASSTGQGRGETQYF. The CDR3 nucleotides are TGTGCCAGTAGTACCGGACAGGGTAGGGGCGAGACCCAGTACTTC.

This clonotype was picked up many times. CDR3 DNA sequence: TGTGCCAGCTCACCACCCAGCCTTACGGGGAATGAGCAGTTCTTC. Translation gives CASSPPSLTGNEQFF. This rearrangement joins TRBV18 to TRBJ2-1, with a tentative D call TRBD2 (5 bases). The CDR3 has 15 residues. With 0 bases removed from V and 7 bases from J, the gap between germline ends came to 13 bases. The germline gives CDR1 KGHSH, CDR2 LQKENI.

This clonotype has more than one count but fewer than ten. The chain joins TRBV5-5 to TRBJ2-1; 8 positions agree with TRBD2. The CDR3 has 14 residues. Looked up from germline, CDR1 is SGHKS and CDR2 is YYEKEE (reference sequence). The V and J ends lost 7 bases and 4 bases, in that order; junction bases with no gene match: 7. Here the CDR3 DNA reads TGTGCCAGCTGTCTAACTAGCGGATACAATGAGCAGTTCTTC. Its translation: CASCLTSGYNEQFF.

The chain combines TRBV28 with TRBJ1-2, with a weak D call TRBD1 (5 bases). CDR1 is MDHEN, CDR2 SYDVKM, per germline. With 8 bases removed from V and 7 bases from J, the gap between germline ends came to 20 bases. This CDR3 is built from 14 residues. The CDR3 region is CASSLLGANGGYTF. For the CDR3, the DNA is TGTGCCAGCTCCTTACTAGGGGCGAACGGTGGCTACACCTTC.

This clonotype was picked up many times. The gene calls are TRBV3-1 and TRBJ1-4; 7 bases align to TRBD1. Germline CDR1 LGHDT, CDR2 YNNKEL (reference sequence). V shed 1 base and J 7 bases; nucleotides not matched to a gene: 6. This CDR3 contains 15 residues. This chain's CDR3 is CASSQGRGLSEKLFF. For the CDR3, the DNA is TGTGCCAGCAGCCAAGGAAGGGGGCTGAGTGAAAAACTGTTTTTT.

This clonotype was counted ten times or more. The chain joins TRBV28 to TRBJ2-7; the match to TRBD1 covers 7 bases. Germline V lookup: CDR1 MDHEN, CDR2 SYDVKM. The CDR3 totals 15 residues. J lost 0 bases, V lost 3 bases, and 5 bases had no gene match. CDR3 nucleotides: TGTGCCAGCAGTTTTCCGGGACAGACCTCCTACGAGCAGTACTTC. This codes for CASSFPGQTSYEQYF.

In its sample, this clonotype was seen a few times. The rearrangement uses TRBV4-2 and TRBJ2-3; 11 bases map to TRBD2. The CDR3 contains 17 residues. Trimming cost V 2 bases and J 7 bases; bases outside gene matches: 11. In germline, CDR1 is LGHNA, CDR2 YNFKEQ. CDR3 residues: CASSQWGTSGGGNTQYF. In DNA, the CDR3 is TGTGCCAGCAGCCAATGGGGGACTAGCGGAGGAGGAAATACGCAGTATTTT.

This clonotype was recorded at least ten times. J is TRBJ2-2 and V is TRBV5-1, with D unclear. The V gene lost 4 bases and the J gene lost 8 bases, with 9 bases spanning the gap. Germline CDR1 is SGHRS and CDR2 is YFSETQ. This CDR3 region has 12 residues. The CDR3 is CASSPSAGELFF. CDR3 DNA: TGCGCCAGCAGCCCCTCGGCAGGGGAGCTGTTTTTT.

This clonotype was recorded at least ten times. The CDR3 is CASSSRGLDTEAFF. The CDR3 DNA reads TGTGCCAGCAGTTCCCGGGGTTTGGACACTGAAGCTTTCTTT. The genes are TRBV28 and TRBJ1-1; D ambiguous. Trimming took 4 bases from V and 3 from J, leaving 12 bases between them. The CDR3 spans 14 residues. Germline V lookup: CDR1 MDHEN, CDR2 SYDVKM.

This clonotype was seen many times. This chain uses TRBV5-1 with TRBJ1-2; 9 bases match TRBD1. Germline V gene lookup returns CDR1 SGHRS and CDR2 YFSETQ. CDR3 length: 16 amino acids. V dropped 0 bases and J dropped 3; count of bases not matched to a gene: 6. The chain's CDR3 is CASSLEGTGLDYGYTF. The DNA for the CDR3 is TGCGCCAGCAGCTTGGAAGGGACAGGGTTGGACTATGGCTACACCTTC.